The TCR beta chain described here comes from a study of regulatory T cells in long-lasting Graves disease. This clonotype was counted at least ten times. CDR3 regions were amplified by Arm-PCR using iRepertoire HTBI primers to build TCR beta libraries. TCRdb itself ran the multiplex PCR reads through MiXCR, one entry per CDR3 protein. The sample consists of about 530,000 distinct CDR3 sequences, about 16% of them appearing once. The ends were cut back, 2 bases at V and 2 bases at J, with 6 bases in the middle. CDR3 length: 14 residues. Germline values: CDR1 SGHAT, CDR2 FQNNGV. Time point denoted: newly diagnosed GD, antithyroid drugs for less than 3 months. The authors made the TCR library using RNA they extracted from PBMCs. These data were also filed under a second study, of T cells in Graves' hyperthyroidism and ophthalmopathy.

The sample was peripheral blood mononuclear cells (PBMCs), taken at new diagnosis, from a patient treated with antithyroid drugs. V usage is TRBV11-2 and J usage is TRBJ2-2; D is undetermined. The sequence was obtained from a woman aged 35-60 years with Graves disease. The CDR3 loop is CASSLPENTGELFF. The CDR3 region has the DNA TGTGCCAGCAGCTTACCTGAAAACACCGGGGAGCTGTTTTTT.